Described below is a single TCR beta chain sequence and its context. The source of the sample is a study of control samples from healthy donors and cancer patients. The CDR3 covers 13 residues. The ends lost 7 bases at V and 8 bases at J; junction bases unmatched: 10. Germline lookup yields CDR1 LNHDA and CDR2 SQIVND (reference sequence). Clones were sequenced by immunoSEQ multiplex PCR, and TCRdb holds only the in-frame ones, with some missing. The table records about 73,000 clones, over 75% of them present only once. The TCR comes from a woman in her 50s in good health. This chain links TRBV19 with TRBJ1-2; 7 nucleotides align to TRBD1. The sequenced sample was blood. The CDR3 reads CASTKQGYRGYTF. CDR3 nucleotide sequence: TGTGCCAGTACTAAACAGGGGTATCGAGGCTACACCTTC.